This T cell receptor beta chain was recorded in a study of OX40 agonist ivuxolimab in advanced cancers. The CDR3 has 13 amino acids. Germline CDR1 reads ENHRY; CDR2 reads SYGVKD. Generated by immunoSEQ multiplex PCR, the TCRdb table keeps only in-frame clones and is missing some. The table records about 32,000 clones, around 87% of them present only once. A note on this clone: The junction shows a germline mismatch at one end, possibly a read error.

The specimen comprised CD4+ or CD8+ T cells sorted from blood, sampled in a trial of the OX40 agonist ivuxolimab. This chain joins TRBV10-3 and TRBJ2-7; 9 bases are shared with TRBD2. This sequence was found in an adult with an advanced solid tumor such as melanoma, head and neck, liver or kidney cancer. The CDR3 DNA sequence: TGTGCCAGACTTAGCGGGAGAGGGTACGAGCGGTACTTC. Translation: CARLSGRGYERYF.